This TCR beta chain was sequenced for a study of cytomegalovirus exposure and HLA in healthy donors. The overall study: The study's early data release held some 85 million unique TCRs from HLA-typed donors. Overall study findings and caveats: There were 150 to 200 TCR beta chains listed as cytomegalovirus-associated. For most TCR sequences rarity was the rule, although some public TCRs occurred in many donors.

With 60 Vbeta and 13 Jbeta primers, the PCR was carried out. TCRdb keeps only in-frame clones here, not all; method: immunoSEQ multiplex PCR. The table lists under 150,000 clones. CDR3 length: 13 residues. With V trimmed by 5 bases and J by 4 bases, 3 bases remained unmatched. The germline CDR1 and CDR2 sequences are SGHAT and FQNNGV. Participants comprised healthy donors of bone marrow. Details on this clone: Its antigen is not identified.

The clonotype comes from a man aged 35 to 55 in good health and CMV-seronegative. Material: PBMCs. V and J are TRBV11-2 and TRBJ2-5, with 8 bases identical to TRBD1. The DNA for the CDR3 is TGTGCCAGCAGCGAGACAGGGGCAGAGACCCAGTACTTC. Amino acids: CASSETGAETQYF. Together with reference TRBV11-2 and TRBJ2-5, the CDR3 gives the full variable domain: EAGVAQSPRYKIIEKRQSVAFWCNPISGHATLYWYQQILGQGPKLLIQFQNNGVVDDSQLPKDRFSAERLKGVDSTLKIQPAKLEDSAVYLCASSETGAETQYFGPGTRLLVL.